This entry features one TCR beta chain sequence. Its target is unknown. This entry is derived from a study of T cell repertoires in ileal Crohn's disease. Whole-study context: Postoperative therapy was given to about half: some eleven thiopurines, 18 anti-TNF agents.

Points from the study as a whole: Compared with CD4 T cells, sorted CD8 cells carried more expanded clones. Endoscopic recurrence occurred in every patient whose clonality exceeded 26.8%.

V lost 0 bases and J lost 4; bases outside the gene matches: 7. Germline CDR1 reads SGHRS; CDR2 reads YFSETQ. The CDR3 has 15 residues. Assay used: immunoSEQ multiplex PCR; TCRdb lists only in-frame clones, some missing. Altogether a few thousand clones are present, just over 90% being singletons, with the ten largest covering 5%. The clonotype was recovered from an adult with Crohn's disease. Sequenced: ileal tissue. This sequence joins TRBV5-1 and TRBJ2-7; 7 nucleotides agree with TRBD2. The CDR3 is CASSLAGGSAYEQYF. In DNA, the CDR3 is TGCGCCAGCAGCTTGGCCGGCGGGAGTGCATACGAGCAGTACTTC.